This TCR beta chain was observed in a study of blood T cell repertoires in COVID-19. The overall study: Samples came from the United States, Italy and Spain, spanning acute and convalescent COVID-19. PBMCs, B-cell-depleted T cells, or T cells provided the cDNA or gDNA that made up the material.

Per the study methods: Cell counts per sample came from amplifying reference gene primers. Measured with immunoSEQ multiplex PCR; TCRdb has only the in-frame clones, and not every one. The DNA gave D and trimming, while V, J and clone size come from that table. The sample has 200,000 or so clones, roughly three quarters seen once. This CDR3 comprises 19 residues. With V trimmed by 0 bases and J by 5 bases, 10 bases remained unmatched. Germline V CDR1 and CDR2: SGHRS, YFSETQ. Sequencing was carried out using peripheral blood. The receptor comes from a man between 60 and 75 years old with active or convalescent COVID-19. The V gene is TRBV5-1, the J gene TRBJ2-2, with 13 bases fitting TRBD2. CDR3 coding DNA: TGCGCCAGCAGCTTGGTTTTCGGACTAGCGGGAGCGGAGACCGGGGAGCTGTTTTTT. This codes for CASSLVFGLAGAETGELFF.